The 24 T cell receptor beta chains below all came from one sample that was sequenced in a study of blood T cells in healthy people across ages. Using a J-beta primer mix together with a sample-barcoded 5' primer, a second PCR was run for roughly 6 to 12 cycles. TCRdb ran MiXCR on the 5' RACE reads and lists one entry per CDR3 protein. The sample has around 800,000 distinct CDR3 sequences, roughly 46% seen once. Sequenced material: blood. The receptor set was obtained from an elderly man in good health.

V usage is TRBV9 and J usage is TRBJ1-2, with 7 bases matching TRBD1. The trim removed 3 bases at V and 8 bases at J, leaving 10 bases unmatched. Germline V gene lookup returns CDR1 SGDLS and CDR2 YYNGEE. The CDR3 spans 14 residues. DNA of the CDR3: TGTGCCAGCAGCGCTGGAAAACAGGGGAAGGGCTACACCTTC. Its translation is CASSAGKQGKGYTF.

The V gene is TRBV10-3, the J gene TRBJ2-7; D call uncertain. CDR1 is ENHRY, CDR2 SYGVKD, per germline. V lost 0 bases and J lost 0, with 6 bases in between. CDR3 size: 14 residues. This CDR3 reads CAISESWTSYEQYF. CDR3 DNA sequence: TGTGCCATCAGTGAGTCCTGGACCTCCTACGAGCAGTACTTC.

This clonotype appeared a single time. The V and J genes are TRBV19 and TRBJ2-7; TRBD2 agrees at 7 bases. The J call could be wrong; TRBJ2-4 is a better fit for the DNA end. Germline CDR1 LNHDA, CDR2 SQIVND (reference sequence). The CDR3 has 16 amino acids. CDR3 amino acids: CASSSGRGSAKNIQYF. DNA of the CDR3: TGTGCCAGTAGCTCAGGGAGGGGATCAGCGAAAAACATTCAGTACTTC.

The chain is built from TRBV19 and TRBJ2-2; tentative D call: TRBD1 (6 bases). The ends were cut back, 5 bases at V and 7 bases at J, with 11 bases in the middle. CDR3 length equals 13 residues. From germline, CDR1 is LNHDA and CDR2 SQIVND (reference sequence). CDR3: CASSLQGIGELFF. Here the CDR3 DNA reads TGTGCCAGTAGTTTACAGGGCATCGGGGAGCTGTTTTTT.

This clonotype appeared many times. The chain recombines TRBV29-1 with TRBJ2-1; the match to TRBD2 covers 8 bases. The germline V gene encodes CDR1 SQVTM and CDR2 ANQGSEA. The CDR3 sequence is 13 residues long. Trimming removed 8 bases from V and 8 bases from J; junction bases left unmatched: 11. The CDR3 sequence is CSSSGSAFHEQFF. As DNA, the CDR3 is TGCAGCTCCAGCGGGAGCGCTTTTCATGAGCAGTTCTTC.

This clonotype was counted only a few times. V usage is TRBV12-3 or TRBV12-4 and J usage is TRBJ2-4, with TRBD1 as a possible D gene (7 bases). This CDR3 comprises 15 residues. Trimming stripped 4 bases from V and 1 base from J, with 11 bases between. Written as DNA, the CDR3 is TGTGCCAGCAGTTCAGGGGGGACGGCCAAAAACATTCAGTACTTC. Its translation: CASSSGGTAKNIQYF.

CDR3 bases: TGTGCCAGCAGCGTAGGGACTAGCGGCCCCTGGGGCAATGAGCAGTTCTTC. Amino acid sequence: CASSVGTSGPWGNEQFF. This sequence joins TRBV9 and TRBJ2-1, with 10 bases matching TRBD2. Germline CDR1 reads SGDLS; CDR2 reads YYNGEE. The CDR3 sequence is 17 residues long. With 0 bases clipped from V and 6 bases from J, the junction kept 9 bases outside the gene matches.

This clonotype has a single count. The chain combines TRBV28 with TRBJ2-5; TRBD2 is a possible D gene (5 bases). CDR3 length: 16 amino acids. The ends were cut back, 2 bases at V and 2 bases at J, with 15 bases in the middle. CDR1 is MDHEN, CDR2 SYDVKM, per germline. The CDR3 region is CASSLGIAGSQETQYF. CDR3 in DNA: TGTGCCAGCAGTTTAGGGATCGCGGGCAGTCAAGAGACCCAGTACTTC.

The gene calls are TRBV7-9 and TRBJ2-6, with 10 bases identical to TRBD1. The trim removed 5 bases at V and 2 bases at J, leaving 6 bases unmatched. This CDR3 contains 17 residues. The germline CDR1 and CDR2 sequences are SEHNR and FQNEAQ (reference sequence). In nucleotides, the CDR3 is TGTGCCAGCAGCCAAGGACAGGGGGGAACTGGGGCCAACGTCCTGACTTTC. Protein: CASSQGQGGTGANVLTF.

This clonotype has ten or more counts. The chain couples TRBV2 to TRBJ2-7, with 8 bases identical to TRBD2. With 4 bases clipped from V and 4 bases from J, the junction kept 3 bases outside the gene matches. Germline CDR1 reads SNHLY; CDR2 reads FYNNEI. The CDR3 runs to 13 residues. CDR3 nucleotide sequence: TGTGCCAGCAGTGGGGGACTAGTTTACGAGCAGTACTTC. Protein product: CASSGGLVYEQYF.

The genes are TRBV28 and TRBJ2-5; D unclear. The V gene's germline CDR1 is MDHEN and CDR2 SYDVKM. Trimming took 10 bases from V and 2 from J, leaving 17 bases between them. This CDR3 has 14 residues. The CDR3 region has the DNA TGTGCCACCTTGGGTAGTGTTAGTCAAGAGACCCAGTACTTC. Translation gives CATLGSVSQETQYF.

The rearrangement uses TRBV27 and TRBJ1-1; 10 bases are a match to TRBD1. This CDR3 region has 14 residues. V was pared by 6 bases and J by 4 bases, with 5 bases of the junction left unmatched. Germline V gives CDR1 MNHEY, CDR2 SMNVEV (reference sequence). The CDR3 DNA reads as TGTGCCAGCAGGGGACAGGGGACGTTCACTGAAGCTTTCTTT. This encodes CASRGQGTFTEAFF.

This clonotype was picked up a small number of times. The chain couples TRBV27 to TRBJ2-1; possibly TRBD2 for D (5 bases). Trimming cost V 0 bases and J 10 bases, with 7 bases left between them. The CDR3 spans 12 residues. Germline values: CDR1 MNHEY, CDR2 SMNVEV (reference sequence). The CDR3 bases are TGTGCCAGCAGTTTATCGTGGAGGGAGCAGTTCTTC. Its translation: CASSLSWREQFF.

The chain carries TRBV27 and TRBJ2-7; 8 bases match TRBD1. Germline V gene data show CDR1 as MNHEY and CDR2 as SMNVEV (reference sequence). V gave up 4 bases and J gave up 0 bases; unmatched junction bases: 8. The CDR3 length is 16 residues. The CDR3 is CASSSSGTGYSYEQYF. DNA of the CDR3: TGTGCCAGCAGTTCCTCCGGGACAGGCTACTCCTACGAGCAGTACTTC.

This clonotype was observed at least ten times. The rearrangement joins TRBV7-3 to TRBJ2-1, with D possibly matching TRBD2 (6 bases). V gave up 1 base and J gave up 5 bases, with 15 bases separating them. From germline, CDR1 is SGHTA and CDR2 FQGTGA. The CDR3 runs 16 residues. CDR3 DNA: TGTGCCAGCAGCTTAAGGGGACTTTACCCCGACAATGAGCAGTTCTTC. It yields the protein CASSLRGLYPDNEQFF.

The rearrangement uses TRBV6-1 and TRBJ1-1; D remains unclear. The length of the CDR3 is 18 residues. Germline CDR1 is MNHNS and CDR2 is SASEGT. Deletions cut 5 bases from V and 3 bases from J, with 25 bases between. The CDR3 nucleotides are TGTGCCAGCAGTACCCAAACCGGGAGCACTTGGAGACACACTGAAGCTTTCTTT. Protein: CASSTQTGSTWRHTEAFF.

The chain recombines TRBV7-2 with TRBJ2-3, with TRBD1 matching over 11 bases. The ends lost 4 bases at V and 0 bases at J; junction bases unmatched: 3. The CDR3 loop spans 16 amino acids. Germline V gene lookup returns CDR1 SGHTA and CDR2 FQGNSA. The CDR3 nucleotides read TGTGCCAGCAGCTGGACAGGGGGCCATAGCACAGATACGCAGTATTTT. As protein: CASSWTGGHSTDTQYF.

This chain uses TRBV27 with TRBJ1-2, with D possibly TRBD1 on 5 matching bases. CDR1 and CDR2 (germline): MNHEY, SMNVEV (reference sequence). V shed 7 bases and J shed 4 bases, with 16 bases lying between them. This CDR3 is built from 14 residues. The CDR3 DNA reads TGTGCCAGCATGGGGTTCGACAGAGCCTATGGCTACACCTTC. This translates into CASMGFDRAYGYTF.

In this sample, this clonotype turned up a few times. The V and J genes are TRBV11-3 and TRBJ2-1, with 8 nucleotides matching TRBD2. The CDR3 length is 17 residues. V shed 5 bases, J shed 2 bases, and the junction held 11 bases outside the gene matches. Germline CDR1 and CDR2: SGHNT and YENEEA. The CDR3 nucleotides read TGTGCCAGCAGCCCCGGGGGGGGACCCGAAACCTACAATGAGCAGTTCTTC. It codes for CASSPGGGPETYNEQFF.

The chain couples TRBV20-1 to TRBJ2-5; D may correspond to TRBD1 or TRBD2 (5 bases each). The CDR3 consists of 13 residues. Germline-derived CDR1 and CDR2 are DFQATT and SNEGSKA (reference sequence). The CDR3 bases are TGCAGCAGGGACGCCGATAACCAAGAGACCCAGTACTTC. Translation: CSRDADNQETQYF.

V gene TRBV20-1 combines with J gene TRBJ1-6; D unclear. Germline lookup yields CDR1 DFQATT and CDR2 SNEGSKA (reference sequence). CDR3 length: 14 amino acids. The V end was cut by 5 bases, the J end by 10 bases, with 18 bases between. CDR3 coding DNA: TGCAGTGCTTATTATGACTTTATTGGCTCACCCCTCCACTTT. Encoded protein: CSAYYDFIGSPLHF.

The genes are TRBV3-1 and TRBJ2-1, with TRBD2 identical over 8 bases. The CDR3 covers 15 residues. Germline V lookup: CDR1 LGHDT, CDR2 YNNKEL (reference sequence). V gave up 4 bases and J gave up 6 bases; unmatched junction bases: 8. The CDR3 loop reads CASSPRRGAFNEQFF. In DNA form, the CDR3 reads TGTGCCAGCAGCCCCCGGCGGGGGGCTTTCAATGAGCAGTTCTTC.

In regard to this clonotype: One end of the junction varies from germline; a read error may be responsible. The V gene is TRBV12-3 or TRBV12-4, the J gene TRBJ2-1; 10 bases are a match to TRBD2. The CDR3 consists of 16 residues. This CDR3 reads CAGSFSSGSKSNEQFF. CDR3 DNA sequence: TGTGCCGGCAGTTTTTCTAGCGGGAGTAAAAGTAATGAGCAGTTCTTC.

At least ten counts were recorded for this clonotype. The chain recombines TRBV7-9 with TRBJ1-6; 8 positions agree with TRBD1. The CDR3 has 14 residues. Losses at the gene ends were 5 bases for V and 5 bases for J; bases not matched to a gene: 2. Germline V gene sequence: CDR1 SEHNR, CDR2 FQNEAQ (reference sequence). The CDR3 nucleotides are TGTGCCAGCAGCCCGGGACAGGATAATTCACCCCTCCACTTT. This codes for CASSPGQDNSPLHF.